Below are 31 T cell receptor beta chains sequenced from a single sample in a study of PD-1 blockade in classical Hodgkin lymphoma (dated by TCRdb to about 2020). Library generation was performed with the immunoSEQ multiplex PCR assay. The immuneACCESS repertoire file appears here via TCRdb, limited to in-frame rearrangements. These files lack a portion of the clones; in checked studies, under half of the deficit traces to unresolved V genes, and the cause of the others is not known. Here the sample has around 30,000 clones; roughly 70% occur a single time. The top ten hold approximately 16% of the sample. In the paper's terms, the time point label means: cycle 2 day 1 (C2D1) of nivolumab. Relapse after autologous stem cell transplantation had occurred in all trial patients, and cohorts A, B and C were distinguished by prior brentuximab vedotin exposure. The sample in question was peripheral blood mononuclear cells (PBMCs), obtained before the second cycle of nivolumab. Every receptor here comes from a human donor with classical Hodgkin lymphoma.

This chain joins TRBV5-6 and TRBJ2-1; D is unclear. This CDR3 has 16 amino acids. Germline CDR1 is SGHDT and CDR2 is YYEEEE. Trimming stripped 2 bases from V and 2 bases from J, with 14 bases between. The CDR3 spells CASSLSGRMTYNEQFF. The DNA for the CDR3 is TGTGCCAGCAGCTTAAGTGGCCGGATGACCTACAATGAGCAGTTCTTC.

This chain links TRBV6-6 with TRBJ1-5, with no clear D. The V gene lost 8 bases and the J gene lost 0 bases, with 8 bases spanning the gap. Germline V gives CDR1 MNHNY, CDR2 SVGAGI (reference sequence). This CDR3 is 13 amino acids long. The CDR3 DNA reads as TGTGCCAGCCGGAGTTATAGCAATCAGCCCCAGCATTTT. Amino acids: CASRSYSNQPQHF.

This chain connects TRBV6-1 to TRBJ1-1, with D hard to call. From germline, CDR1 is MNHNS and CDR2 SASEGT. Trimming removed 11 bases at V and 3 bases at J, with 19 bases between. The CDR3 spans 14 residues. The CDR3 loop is CASSSEAWDTEAFF. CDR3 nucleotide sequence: TGTGCCTCCTCGTCCGAGGCGTGGGACACTGAAGCTTTCTTT.

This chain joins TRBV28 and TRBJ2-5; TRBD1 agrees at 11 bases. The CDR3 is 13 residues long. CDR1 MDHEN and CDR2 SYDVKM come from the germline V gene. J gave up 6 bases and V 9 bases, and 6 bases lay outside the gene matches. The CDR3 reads CASRTGGTKTQYF. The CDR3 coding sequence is TGTGCCAGTCGGACAGGGGGCACAAAGACCCAGTACTTC.

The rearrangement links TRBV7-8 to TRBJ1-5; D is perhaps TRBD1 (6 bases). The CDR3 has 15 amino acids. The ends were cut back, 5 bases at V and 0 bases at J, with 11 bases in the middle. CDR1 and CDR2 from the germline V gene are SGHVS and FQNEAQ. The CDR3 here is CASSRDRNSNQPQHF. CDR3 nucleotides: TGTGCCAGCAGCCGAGACAGGAATAGCAATCAGCCCCAGCATTTT. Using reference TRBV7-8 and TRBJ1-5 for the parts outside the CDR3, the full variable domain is GAGVSQSPRYKVAKRGQDVALRCDPISGHVSLFWYQQALGQGPEFLTYFQNEAQLDKSGLPSDRFFAERPEGSVSTLKIQRTQQEDSAVYLCASSRDRNSNQPQHFGDGTRLSIL.

The CDR3, as DNA: TGTGCCAGCAGCTTAGGTTGGGGGGCGTCCTATGGCTACACCTTC. Amino acids: CASSLGWGASYGYTF. V usage is TRBV7-2 and J usage is TRBJ1-2, with D perhaps TRBD1 (6 bases). Trimming removed 1 base at V and 4 bases at J, with 13 bases between. Germline loops: CDR1 SGHTA, CDR2 FQGNSA. The CDR3 is 15 amino acids.

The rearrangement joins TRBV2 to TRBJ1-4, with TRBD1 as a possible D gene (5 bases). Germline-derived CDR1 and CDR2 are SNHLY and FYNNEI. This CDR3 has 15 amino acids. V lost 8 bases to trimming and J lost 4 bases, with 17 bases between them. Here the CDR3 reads CASCVDGTGNEKLFF. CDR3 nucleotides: TGTGCCAGCTGTGTTGATGGGACGGGTAATGAAAAACTGTTTTTT.

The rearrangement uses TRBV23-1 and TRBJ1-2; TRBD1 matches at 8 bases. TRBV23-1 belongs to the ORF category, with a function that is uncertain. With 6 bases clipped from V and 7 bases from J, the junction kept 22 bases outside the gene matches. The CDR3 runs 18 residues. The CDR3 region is CASRTGTGHQSVCAGYTF. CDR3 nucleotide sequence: TGCGCCAGCAGAACCGGGACAGGACACCAGTCTGTATGTGCTGGCTACACCTTC.

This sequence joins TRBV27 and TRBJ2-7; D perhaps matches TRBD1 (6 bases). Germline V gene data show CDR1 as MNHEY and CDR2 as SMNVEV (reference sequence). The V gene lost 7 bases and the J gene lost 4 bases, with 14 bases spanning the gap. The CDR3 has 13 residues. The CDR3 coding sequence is TGTGCCAGCATCCACCGGGACATGTACGAGCAGTACTTC. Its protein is CASIHRDMYEQYF.

CDR3 in amino acids: CASSFEQGQYF. CDR3 sequence (DNA): TGTGCCAGCAGCTTCGAGCAGGGGCAGTATTTT. This chain uses TRBV7-9 with TRBJ2-3, with D maybe TRBD1 (5 bases). Trimming pared 3 bases from V and 11 bases from J, leaving 9 bases between. CDR3 length equals 11 residues. Germline CDR1 and CDR2: SEHNR and FQNEAQ (reference sequence).

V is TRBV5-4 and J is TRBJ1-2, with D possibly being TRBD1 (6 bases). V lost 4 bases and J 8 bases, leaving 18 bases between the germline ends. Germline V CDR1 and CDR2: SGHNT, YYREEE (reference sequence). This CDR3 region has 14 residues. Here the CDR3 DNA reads TGTGCCAGCAGCCCTTTAAGGGGGACGGGGGGCTACACCTTC. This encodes CASSPLRGTGGYTF. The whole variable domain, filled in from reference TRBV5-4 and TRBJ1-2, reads ETGVTQSPTHLIKTRGQQVTLRCSSQSGHNTVSWYQQALGQGPQFIFQYYREEENGRGNFPPRFSGLQFPNYSSELNVNALELDDSALYLCASSPLRGTGGYTFGSGTRLTVV.

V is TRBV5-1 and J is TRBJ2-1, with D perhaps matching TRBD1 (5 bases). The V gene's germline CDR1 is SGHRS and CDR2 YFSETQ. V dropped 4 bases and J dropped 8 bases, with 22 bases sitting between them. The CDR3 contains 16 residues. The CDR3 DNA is TGCGCCAGCAGCGCCGGTGGGCAAGGGGCTACCGATGAGCAGTTCTTC. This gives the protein CASSAGGQGATDEQFF.

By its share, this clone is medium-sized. The CDR3 protein is CASSQVETSVTDTQYF. The CDR3, as DNA: TGCGCCAGCAGCCAAGTGGAGACTAGCGTCACAGATACGCAGTATTTT. The chain has TRBV4-1 and TRBJ2-3; 8 bases line up with TRBD2. From germline, CDR1 is MGHRA and CDR2 YSYEKL. CDR3 length: 16 residues. The V segment lost 1 base and the J segment 2 bases; nucleotides outside the gene matches: 5.

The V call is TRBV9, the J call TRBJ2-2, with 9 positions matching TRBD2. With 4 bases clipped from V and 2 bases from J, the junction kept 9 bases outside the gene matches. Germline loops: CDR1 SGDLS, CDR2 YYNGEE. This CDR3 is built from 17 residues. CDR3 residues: CASSLLKAGGNTGELFF. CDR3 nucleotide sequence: TGTGCCAGCAGCCTCTTAAAAGCGGGGGGTAACACCGGGGAGCTGTTTTTT.

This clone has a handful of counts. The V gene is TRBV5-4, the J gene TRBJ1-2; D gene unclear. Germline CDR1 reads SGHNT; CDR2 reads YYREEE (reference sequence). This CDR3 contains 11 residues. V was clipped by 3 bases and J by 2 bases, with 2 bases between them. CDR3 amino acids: CASSYNYGYTF. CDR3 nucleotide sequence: TGTGCCAGCAGCTACAACTATGGCTACACCTTC.

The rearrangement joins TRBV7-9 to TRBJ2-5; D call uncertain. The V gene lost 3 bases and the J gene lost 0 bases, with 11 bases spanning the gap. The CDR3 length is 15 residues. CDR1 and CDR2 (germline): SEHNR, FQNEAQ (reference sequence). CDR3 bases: TGTGCCAGCAGCTTTACGGAGCCCTACCAAGAGACCCAGTACTTC. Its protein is CASSFTEPYQETQYF.

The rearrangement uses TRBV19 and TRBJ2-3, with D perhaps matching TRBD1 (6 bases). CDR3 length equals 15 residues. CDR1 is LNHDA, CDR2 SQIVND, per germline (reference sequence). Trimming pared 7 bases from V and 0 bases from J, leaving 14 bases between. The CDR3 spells CASNTGTTSTDTQYF. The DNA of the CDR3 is TGTGCCAGTAATACCGGGACAACTAGCACAGATACGCAGTATTTT.

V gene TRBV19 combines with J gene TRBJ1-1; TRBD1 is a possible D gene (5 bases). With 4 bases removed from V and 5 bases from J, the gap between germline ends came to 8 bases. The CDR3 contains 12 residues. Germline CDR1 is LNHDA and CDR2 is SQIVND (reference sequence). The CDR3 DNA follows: TGTGCCAGTAGTACCCAGGGAACTGAAGCTTTCTTT. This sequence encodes CASSTQGTEAFF.

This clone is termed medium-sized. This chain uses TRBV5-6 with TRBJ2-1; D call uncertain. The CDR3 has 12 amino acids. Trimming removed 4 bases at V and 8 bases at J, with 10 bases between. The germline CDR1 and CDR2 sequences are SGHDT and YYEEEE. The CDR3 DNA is TGTGCCAGCAGCCCCCTCGACCATGAGCAGTTCTTC. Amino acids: CASSPLDHEQFF.

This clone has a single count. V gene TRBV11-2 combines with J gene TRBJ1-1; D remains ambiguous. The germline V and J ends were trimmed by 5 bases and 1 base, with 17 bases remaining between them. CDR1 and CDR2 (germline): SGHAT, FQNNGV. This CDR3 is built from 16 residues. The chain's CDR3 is CASSPRRAARNTEAFF. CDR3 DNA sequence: TGTGCCAGCAGCCCCCGGCGAGCCGCTAGGAACACTGAAGCTTTCTTT.

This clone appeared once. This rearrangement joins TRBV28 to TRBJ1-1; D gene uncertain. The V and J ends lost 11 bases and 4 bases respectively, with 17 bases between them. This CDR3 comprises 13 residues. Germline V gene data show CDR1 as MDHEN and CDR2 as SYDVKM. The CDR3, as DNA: TGTGCCTCCATTACCGACCTGGGCACTGAAGCTTTCTTT. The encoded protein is CASITDLGTEAFF.

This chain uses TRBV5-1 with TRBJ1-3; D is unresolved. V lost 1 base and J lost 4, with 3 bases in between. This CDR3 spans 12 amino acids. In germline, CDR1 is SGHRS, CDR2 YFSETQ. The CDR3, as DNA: TGCGCCAGCAGCTTGACAGGAAACACCATATATTTT. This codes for CASSLTGNTIYF.

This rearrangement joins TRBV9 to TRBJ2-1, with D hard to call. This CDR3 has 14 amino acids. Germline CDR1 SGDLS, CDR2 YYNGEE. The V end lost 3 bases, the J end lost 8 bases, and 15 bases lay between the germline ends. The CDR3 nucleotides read TGTGCCAGCAGCGCTCCACGTAGTGGAGATGAGCAGTTCTTC. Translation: CASSAPRSGDEQFF. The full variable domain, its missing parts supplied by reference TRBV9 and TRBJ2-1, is DSGVTQTPKHLITATGQRVTLRCSPRSGDLSVYWYQQSLDQGLQFLIQYYNGEERAKGNILERFSAQQFPDLHSELNLSSLELGDSALYFCASSAPRSGDEQFFGPGTRLTVL.

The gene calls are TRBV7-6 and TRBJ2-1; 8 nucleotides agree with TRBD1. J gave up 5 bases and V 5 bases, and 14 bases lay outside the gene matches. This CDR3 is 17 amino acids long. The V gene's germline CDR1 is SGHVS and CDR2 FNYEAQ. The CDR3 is CASSPLFWGQVNNEQFF. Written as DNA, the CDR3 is TGTGCCAGCAGCCCTCTTTTTTGGGGACAGGTGAACAATGAGCAGTTCTTC.

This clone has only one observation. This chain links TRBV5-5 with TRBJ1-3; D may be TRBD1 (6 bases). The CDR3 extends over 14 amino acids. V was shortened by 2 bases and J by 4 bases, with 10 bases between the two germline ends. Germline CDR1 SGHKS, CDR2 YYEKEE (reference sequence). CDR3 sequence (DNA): TGTGCCAGCAGCTTTCCAGGGGCGGGAAACACCATATATTTT. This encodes CASSFPGAGNTIYF.

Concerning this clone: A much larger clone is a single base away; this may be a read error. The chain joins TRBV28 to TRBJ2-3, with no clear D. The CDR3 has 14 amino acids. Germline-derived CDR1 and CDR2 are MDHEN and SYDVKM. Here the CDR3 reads CAGSFVSGTDTQYF. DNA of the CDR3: TGTGCCGGCAGTTTCGTGAGCGGCACAGATACGCAGTATTTT.

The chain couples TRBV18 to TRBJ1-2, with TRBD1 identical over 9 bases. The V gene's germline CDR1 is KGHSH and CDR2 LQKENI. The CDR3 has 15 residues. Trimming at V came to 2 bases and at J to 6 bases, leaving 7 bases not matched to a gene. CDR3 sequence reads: CASSPMGQGYDGYTF. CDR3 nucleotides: TGTGCCAGCTCACCAATGGGACAGGGATATGATGGCTACACCTTC.

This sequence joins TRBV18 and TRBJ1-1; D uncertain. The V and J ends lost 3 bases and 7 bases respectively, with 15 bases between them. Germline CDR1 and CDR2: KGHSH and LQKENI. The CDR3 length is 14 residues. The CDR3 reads CASSPSGPVDEAFF. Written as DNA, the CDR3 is TGTGCCAGCTCACCTAGCGGACCTGTCGATGAAGCTTTCTTT.

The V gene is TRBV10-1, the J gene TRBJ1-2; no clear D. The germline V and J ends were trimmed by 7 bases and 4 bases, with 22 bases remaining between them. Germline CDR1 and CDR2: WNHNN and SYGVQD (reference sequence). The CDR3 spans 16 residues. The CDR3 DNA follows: TGCGCCAGCACTCTATGGCCTGTGGAGGGTCCCTATGGCTACACCTTC. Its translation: CASTLWPVEGPYGYTF.

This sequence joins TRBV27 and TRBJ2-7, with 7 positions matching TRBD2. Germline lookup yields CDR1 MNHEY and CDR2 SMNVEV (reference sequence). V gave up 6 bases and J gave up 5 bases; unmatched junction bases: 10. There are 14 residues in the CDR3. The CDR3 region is CASSPQLATHEQYF. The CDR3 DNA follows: TGTGCCAGCAGCCCCCAACTAGCGACCCACGAGCAGTACTTC.

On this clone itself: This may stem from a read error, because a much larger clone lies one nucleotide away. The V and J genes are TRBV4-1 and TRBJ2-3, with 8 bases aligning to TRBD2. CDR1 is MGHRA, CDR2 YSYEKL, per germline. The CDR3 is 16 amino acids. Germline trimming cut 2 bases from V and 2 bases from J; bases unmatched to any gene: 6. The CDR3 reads CASSQMETSVTDTQYF. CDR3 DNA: TGCGCCAGCAGCCAAATGGAGACTAGCGTCACAGATACGCAGTATTTT.